This is a list of T cell receptor beta chains from one sample in a study of blood T cell repertoires in COVID-19. Only in-frame clones appear in the TCRdb table, and some are missing; sequencing was by immunoSEQ multiplex PCR. The sample consists of about 320,000 clones, around 86% of them appearing once. Sequencing was done on a sample of PBMCs or T cells enriched from blood (not recorded which). These receptor sequences come from a man aged 55 to 70 who had recovered from COVID-19. The CDR3 runs from the conserved cysteine through the conserved F or W. The D gene is left open where the match is weak.

NA,TRBV4-1,CASSQVGLASGELFF
NA,TRBV2,CASTLTGSGNTIYF
NA,TRBV3-1/TRBV3-2,CASSRAQSNTGELFF
TRBD1,TRBV28,CASSRDREEKLFF
NA,TRBV4-3,CASSPDSYLAKNIQYF
NA,TRBV5-1,CASSPRTEENIQYF
NA,TRBV5-4,CASSAEGDFTDTQYF
TRBD2,TRBV19,CASSYGLAAPYEQYF
TRBD2,TRBV19,CASSPTSGFTGELFF
NA,TRBV7-9,CASSYGLGVSSGNTIYF
NA,TRBV2,CASSEELSRGELFF
TRBD1,TRBV19,CASSPAGQGRVGAFF
TRBD1,TRBV30,CAWKQGYNSPLHF
NA,TRBV28,CASSLFQEGYGYTF
NA,TRBV27,CASSPGLLYGYTF
NA,TRBV19,CASITLGGTEAFF
TRBD2,TRBV6-5,CASRLAGGKETQYF
NA,TRBV6-1,CASSEISGLRNQPQHF
NA,TRBV19,CASSISQGNEQYF
TRBD1,TRBV27,CASRGTGGGSGLAPLNTGELFF
TRBD2,TRBV4-1,CASSGFTSGSSYEQYF
NA,TRBV7-9,CASSRTGSSGANVLTF
NA,TRBV7-6,CASILSGNTGELFF
TRBD1,TRBV18,CASSGDRSKETQYF
TRBD2,TRBV19,CASSSGGTSGLYEQYF
NA,TRBV28,CATGPQGSRNQPQHF
NA,TRBV5-1,CASSLGLGGTDTQYF
TRBD1,TRBV11-2,CASSFTGGTTNEKLFF
NA,TRBV29-1,CSVDRGLAVHNEQFF
NA,TRBV5-1,CASSLARASSIETQYF
NA,TRBV4-3,CASSQGRGGYGYTF
TRBD2,TRBV29-1,CSALPAGPQNEQFF
TRBD2,TRBV5-1,CASSLDNRSASGSEVYNEQFF
NA,TRBV18,CASSPGLSTDTQYF
TRBD1,TRBV5-1,CASSSQGADTQYF
TRBD2,TRBV10-2,CASSDFLTLSGRPFF
NA,TRBV2,CASIRTENTGELFF
NA,TRBV7-9,CASSPGLSYNEQFF
TRBD2,TRBV13,CASSIGTSPIHNYEQYF
NA,TRBV20-1,CSVDTQETQYF
NA,TRBV15,CATSRTAFSGNTIYF
NA,TRBV29-1,CSARTRANRGFPEAFF
NA,TRBV7-9,CASNPAGTEAFF
TRBD2,TRBV7-9,CASSPATTSGRPGELFF
NA,TRBV7-2,CASSLDPGANYGYTF
NA,TRBV7-9,CASSRDGGRGETQYF
NA,TRBV29-1,CSAGKGGRGTGELFF
NA,TRBV6-5,CASSITGYSNQPQHF